The 16 T cell receptor beta chains given below trace back to one sample, sequenced in a study of T cell repertoires in cytomegalovirus infection. TCRdb passed the reads through MiXCR, listing each CDR3 protein once. The sample carries about 160,000 distinct CDR3 sequences, roughly 17% recorded once. The sample consisted of CD8+ T cells from PBMCs. Every receptor here comes from a human donor in good health (CMV status not recorded). Some clones in this sample may be carry-over from other donors' samples.

This clonotype was seen a few times. The chain carries TRBV5-4 and TRBJ2-1; D gene ambiguous. CDR1 and CDR2 (germline): SGHNT, YYREEE (reference sequence). The V and J ends lost 5 bases and 9 bases respectively, with 12 bases between them. This CDR3 is 12 amino acids long. The CDR3 DNA follows: TGTGCCAGCAGTTCCGCTTCTGGTGAGCAGTTCTTC. Protein product: CASSSASGEQFF.

The V gene is TRBV6-5, the J gene TRBJ2-1, with a possible D match to TRBD2 (6 bases). The V gene lost 0 bases and the J gene lost 7 bases, with 22 bases spanning the gap. The CDR3 is made up of 18 amino acids. Germline V gene sequence: CDR1 MNHEY, CDR2 SVGAGI. CDR3 in amino acids: CASSYSGGRGIPGNEQFF. The DNA of the CDR3 is TGTGCCAGCAGTTACTCGGGAGGAAGGGGTATCCCGGGTAATGAGCAGTTCTTC.

This clonotype has a handful of counts. This chain uses TRBV6-2 or TRBV6-3 with TRBJ2-1; TRBD1 might be the D (6 bases). The CDR3 has 16 residues. The V gene lost 2 bases and the J gene lost 4 bases, with 15 bases spanning the gap. The germline V gene has CDR1 MNHEY and CDR2 SVGEGT. CDR3 protein: CASSYPRPGQYNEQFF. CDR3 nucleotide sequence: TGTGCCAGCAGTTACCCTCGACCGGGACAATACAATGAGCAGTTCTTC.

This clonotype was counted only a few times. The rearrangement joins TRBV4-3 to TRBJ2-1; D gene unclear. V was shortened by 1 base and J by 10 bases, with 17 bases between the two germline ends. This CDR3 has 15 amino acids. Germline loops: CDR1 LGHNA, CDR2 YSLEER. CDR3 sequence: CASSQVSGGDKEQFF. CDR3 coding DNA: TGCGCCAGCAGCCAAGTGTCCGGTGGGGATAAGGAGCAGTTCTTC.

The chain has TRBV28 and TRBJ2-2; D is unclear. Trimming stripped 5 bases from V and 7 bases from J, with 14 bases between. Germline CDR1 reads MDHEN; CDR2 reads SYDVKM. The CDR3 totals 14 residues. The CDR3, as DNA: TGTGCCAGCAGTACCCTGGAATGGAGCGGGGAGCTGTTTTTT. It is translated as CASSTLEWSGELFF.

V usage is TRBV7-2 and J usage is TRBJ1-2, with a tentative D call TRBD1 (5 bases). Trimming stripped 5 bases from V and 11 bases from J, with 12 bases between. This CDR3 has 11 amino acids. Germline CDR1 SGHTA, CDR2 FQGNSA. The CDR3 DNA sequence: TGTGCCAGCAGCATAGTGACAGATTACACCTTC. Protein product: CASSIVTDYTF.

In this sample, this clonotype turned up a few times. The chain has TRBV11-2 and TRBJ2-3; 14 bases line up with TRBD2. The germline gives CDR1 SGHAT, CDR2 FQNNGV. J was trimmed by 4 bases and V by 4 bases; bases with no gene match: 4. This CDR3 has 16 amino acids. CDR3 coding DNA: TGTGCCAGCAGCTCAAGACTAGCGGGAGGGCCAGATACGCAGTATTTT. Translation: CASSSRLAGGPDTQYF.

This clonotype has ten or more counts. The chain couples TRBV7-2 to TRBJ2-7, with D unclear. The germline gives CDR1 SGHTA, CDR2 FQGNSA. V was pared by 3 bases and J by 2 bases, with 14 bases between. The CDR3 covers 15 residues. Here the CDR3 reads CASSFTQSPTYEQYF. The CDR3 DNA reads as TGTGCCAGCAGCTTTACTCAGTCCCCAACCTACGAGCAGTACTTC.

This clonotype was counted only a few times. The chain employs TRBV6-2 or TRBV6-3 and TRBJ2-1, with a weak D call TRBD2 (5 bases). The CDR3 runs to 14 residues. Trimming cost V 8 bases and J 4 bases, with 15 bases left between them. Germline-derived CDR1 and CDR2 are MNHEY and SVGEGT. The CDR3 protein is CASGLGSSYNEQFF. The CDR3, as DNA: TGTGCCAGCGGTCTGGGGAGTAGTTACAATGAGCAGTTCTTC.

The chain couples TRBV12-3 or TRBV12-4 to TRBJ1-1; weak D call: TRBD1 (5 bases). Trimming left V 4 bases short and J 3 bases short, with 9 bases between. This CDR3 is built from 13 residues. The CDR3 region is CASSWDWDTEAFF. The CDR3 region has the DNA TGTGCCAGCAGTTGGGACTGGGACACTGAAGCTTTCTTT.

The table lists this clonotype with a count of one. The chain recombines TRBV27 with TRBJ2-6; 10 bases map to TRBD2. After removal of 2 bases from V and 0 bases from J, the junction contained 4 bases not matched to a gene. The CDR3 covers 18 residues. Looked up from germline, CDR1 is MNHEY and CDR2 is SMNVEV (reference sequence). CDR3 in amino acids: CASSLIGLADSGANVLTF. Written as DNA, the CDR3 is TGTGCCAGCAGTTTAATAGGACTAGCGGACTCTGGGGCCAACGTCCTGACTTTC.

This clonotype has just a few counts. J is TRBJ2-5 and V is TRBV19; the match to TRBD1 covers 9 bases. This CDR3 contains 15 residues. Germline V gene sequence: CDR1 LNHDA, CDR2 SQIVND (reference sequence). Losses at the gene ends were 3 bases for V and 0 bases for J; bases not matched to a gene: 2. CDR3 bases: TGTGCCAGTAGTATGGGGACAGGGAACCAAGAGACCCAGTACTTC. The encoded protein is CASSMGTGNQETQYF.

This clonotype has just a few counts. The V call is TRBV7-9, the J call TRBJ2-7, with TRBD2 matching over 7 bases. There are 13 residues in the CDR3. Germline CDR1 reads SEHNR; CDR2 reads FQNEAQ (reference sequence). Trimming removed 7 bases from V and 4 bases from J; junction bases left unmatched: 7. The CDR3 DNA sequence: TGTGCCAGCACCAGCGGGGTGGATTACGAGCAGTACTTC. This encodes CASTSGVDYEQYF. The full variable domain, in which reference TRBV7-9 and TRBJ2-7 provide the parts outside the CDR3, is DTGVSQNPRHKITKRGQNVTFRCDPISEHNRLYWYRQTLGQGPEFLTYFQNEAQLEKSRLLSDRFSAERPKGSFSTLEIQRTEQGDSAMYLCASTSGVDYEQYFGPGTRLTVT.

The chain joins TRBV6-5 to TRBJ2-1, with D hard to call. The CDR3 runs 13 residues. Germline CDR1 MNHEY, CDR2 SVGAGI. V lost 0 bases, J lost 6 bases, and 6 bases lay in between. CDR3 DNA: TGTGCCAGCAGTTACTCGAATAGCAATGAGCAGTTCTTC. Translation gives CASSYSNSNEQFF.

The rearrangement uses TRBV6-2 or TRBV6-3 and TRBJ2-7; tentatively, D is TRBD1 or TRBD2 (7 bases each). The V end was cut by 6 bases, the J end by 3 bases, with 24 bases between. The CDR3 covers 17 residues. Looked up from germline, CDR1 is MNHEY and CDR2 is SVGEGT. DNA of the CDR3: TGTGCCAGCAGATCCAGGGGGGGCGGGAGCAGACTCTACGAGCAGTACTTC. Its protein product is CASRSRGGGSRLYEQYF.

V gene TRBV7-9 combines with J gene TRBJ2-2, with no clear D. From germline, CDR1 is SEHNR and CDR2 FQNEAQ (reference sequence). CDR3 length: 16 residues. V was shortened by 4 bases and J by 5 bases, with 17 bases between the two germline ends. As DNA, the CDR3 is TGTGCCAGCAGCTCACAGACCGAAACTTGGACCGGGGAGCTGTTTTTT. The encoded protein is CASSSQTETWTGELFF.